This TCR beta chain was captured by sequencing in a study of persistence of HIV-infected CD4 T cells. Overlapping HIV-1 Gag 15-mer peptides at around 1 ug per peptide per mL were used. CD40L/CD69 double-negative CD45RO-high memory CD4+ T cells were collected. Stimulated PBMCs had first been depleted of CD8+ T cells. The libraries were made with immunoSEQ version 4 in survey mode. Generated by immunoSEQ multiplex PCR, the TCRdb table keeps only in-frame clones and is missing some. Among about 35,000 clones listed, around 85% were seen once. The CDR3 runs to 13 residues. Trimming at V came to 5 bases and at J to 5 bases, leaving 4 bases not matched to a gene. Germline V gives CDR1 LNHDA, CDR2 SQIVND (reference sequence). Remarks on this clone: Its antigen is unknown.

This chain links TRBV19 with TRBJ2-7, with 9 bases identical to TRBD1. The sample here was cultured CD4+ T cells from PBMCs, taken from a patient who received antiretroviral therapy. The clonotype was recovered from an adult with HIV. The donor label of this sample is uncertain. The chain's CDR3 is CASSPGTGNEQYF. The CDR3 nucleotides are TGTGCCAGTAGTCCCGGGACAGGGAACGAGCAGTACTTC. The full variable domain, in which reference TRBV19 and TRBJ2-7 provide the parts outside the CDR3, is DGGITQSPKYLFRKEGQNVTLSCEQNLNHDAMYWYRQDPGQGLRLIYYSQIVNDFQKGDIAEGYSVSREKKESFPLTVTSAQKNPTAFYLCASSPGTGNEQYFGPGTRLTVT.